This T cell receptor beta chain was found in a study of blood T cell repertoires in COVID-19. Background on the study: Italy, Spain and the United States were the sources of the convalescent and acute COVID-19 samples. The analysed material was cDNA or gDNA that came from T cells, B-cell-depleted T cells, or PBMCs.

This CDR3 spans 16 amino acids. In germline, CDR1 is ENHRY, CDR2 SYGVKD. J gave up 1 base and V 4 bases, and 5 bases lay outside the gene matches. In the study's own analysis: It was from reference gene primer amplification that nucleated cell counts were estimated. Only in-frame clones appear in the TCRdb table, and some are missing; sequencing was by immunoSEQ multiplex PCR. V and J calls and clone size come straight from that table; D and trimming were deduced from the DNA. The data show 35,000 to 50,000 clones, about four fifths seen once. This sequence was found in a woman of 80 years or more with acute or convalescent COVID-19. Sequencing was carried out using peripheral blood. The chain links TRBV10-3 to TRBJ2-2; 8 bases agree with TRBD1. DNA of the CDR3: TGTGCCATCAGTGGCACCGGGACAGGGAACACCGGGGAGCTGTTTTTT. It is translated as CAISGTGTGNTGELFF.